This entry lists 29 T cell receptor beta chains sequenced from one sample in a study of T cells in Graves' hyperthyroidism and ophthalmopathy. The source material, RNA transcripts, was used to amplify TCR beta CDR3 regions. During a first-round RT-PCR of the TCR CDR3, the HTBI primer set was used. Via MiXCR, TCRdb re-called the multiplex PCR reads, giving one row per CDR3 protein. The table has 410,000 or so distinct CDR3 sequences, over 12% seen once. The sample was blood. The receptors were sampled from a man between 18 and 35 years old with Graves' ophthalmopathy.

This clonotype was found many times. The chain employs TRBV5-1 and TRBJ1-1, with 8 positions matching TRBD1. After removal of 0 bases from V and 3 bases from J, the junction contained 4 bases not matched to a gene. This CDR3 comprises 15 residues. The germline V gene encodes CDR1 SGHRS and CDR2 YFSETQ. The CDR3 is CASSLDGQGDTEAFF. The DNA for the CDR3 is TGCGCCAGCAGCTTGGACGGACAGGGAGACACTGAAGCTTTCTTT.

This clonotype was seen repeatedly, ten times or more. V is TRBV20-1 and J is TRBJ1-2; perhaps TRBD1 as D (6 bases). This CDR3 has 16 residues. The ends were cut back, 0 bases at V and 8 bases at J, with 22 bases in the middle. Germline V lookup: CDR1 DFQATT, CDR2 SNEGSKA (reference sequence). The CDR3 is CSAREWGIQGGTGYTF. The DNA of the CDR3 is TGCAGTGCTAGAGAGTGGGGAATACAGGGTGGGACCGGCTACACCTTC.

This clonotype was picked up many times. The chain is built from TRBV2 and TRBJ2-5; a weak D match, TRBD2 (6 bases). The V gene's germline CDR1 is SNHLY and CDR2 FYNNEI. CDR3 length equals 13 residues. Trimming pared 5 bases from V and 5 bases from J, leaving 12 bases between. CDR3 region: CASSRLVRETQYF. CDR3 DNA: TGTGCCAGCAGTCGACTAGTCCGGGAGACCCAGTACTTC.

The CDR3 protein is CSAPQGTSYGYTF. Written as DNA, the CDR3 is TGCAGTGCTCCGCAGGGGACCTCCTATGGCTACACCTTC. The chain recombines TRBV20-1 with TRBJ1-2; tentatively, D is TRBD1 (6 bases). The CDR3 contains 13 residues. The germline gives CDR1 DFQATT, CDR2 SNEGSKA (reference sequence). V was pared by 5 bases and J by 4 bases, with 14 bases between.

This chain joins TRBV19 and TRBJ1-2; 7 bases fit TRBD1. This CDR3 is 13 amino acids long. The V gene's germline CDR1 is LNHDA and CDR2 SQIVND (reference sequence). J was trimmed by 2 bases and V by 5 bases; bases with no gene match: 2. The CDR3 DNA follows: TGTGCCAGTAGTGAGGACAGGAACTATGGCTACACCTTC. This sequence encodes CASSEDRNYGYTF.

The gene calls are TRBV7-3 and TRBJ2-3; no clear D. V gave up 4 bases and J gave up 4 bases, with 12 bases separating them. The CDR3 covers 14 residues. Germline assignment: CDR1 SGHTA and CDR2 FQGTGA. The CDR3 sequence is CASSSMAYPDTQYF. In DNA, the CDR3 is TGTGCCAGCAGCTCAATGGCCTACCCAGATACGCAGTATTTT.

The sample holds many counts of this clonotype. The rearrangement links TRBV7-8 to TRBJ2-1, with D unclear. Germline loops: CDR1 SGHVS, CDR2 FQNEAQ. The CDR3 covers 13 residues. Trimming left V 0 bases short and J 8 bases short, with 8 bases between. For the CDR3, the DNA is TGTGCCAGCAGCTTAGCGCTAGTAGATGAGCAGTTCTTC. This gives the protein CASSLALVDEQFF.

Many counts were recorded for this clonotype. This sequence joins TRBV5-5 and TRBJ2-3; 8 nucleotides line up with TRBD2. The CDR3 covers 16 residues. CDR1 SGHKS and CDR2 YYEKEE come from the germline V gene (reference sequence). With V trimmed by 0 bases and J by 9 bases, 12 bases remained unmatched. CDR3 bases: TGTGCCAGCAGCTTGGCCACTAGCGGAACCTTTCGCACGCAGTATTTT. Translation: CASSLATSGTFRTQYF.

This clonotype was counted ten times or more. In DNA, the CDR3 is TGTGCCAGCAGGCCTCCGGGACAGGGGGTTAACTATGGCTACACCTTC. Translated: CASRPPGQGVNYGYTF. The rearrangement joins TRBV28 to TRBJ1-2, with TRBD1 matching 11 bases. Germline values: CDR1 MDHEN, CDR2 SYDVKM. There are 16 residues in the CDR3. The V gene end was trimmed by 6 bases and the J gene end by 1 base; junction bases not matched to a gene: 7.

In its sample, this clonotype was seen many times. The gene calls are TRBV12-3 or TRBV12-4 and TRBJ2-1, with TRBD1 matching 9 bases. With V trimmed by 1 base and J by 11 bases, 3 bases remained unmatched. This CDR3 region has 13 residues. CDR3 loop: CASSLDRGQKQFF. CDR3 coding DNA: TGTGCCAGCAGTTTAGACAGGGGGCAGAAGCAGTTCTTC.

The table lists this clonotype with a few counts. The chain carries TRBV2 and TRBJ1-6; the D is unclear. V dropped 10 bases and J dropped 0 bases, with 13 bases sitting between them. The germline gives CDR1 SNHLY, CDR2 FYNNEI. This CDR3 contains 15 residues. CDR3 amino acids: CATWSGSSYNSPLHF. As DNA, the CDR3 is TGTGCCACCTGGTCGGGGAGCTCCTATAATTCACCCCTCCACTTT.

This clonotype was found many times. The CDR3 sequence is CASSFLGVRAEQYF. The CDR3 region has the DNA TGTGCCAGCAGCTTCTTGGGGGTTCGGGCCGAGCAGTACTTC. The rearrangement links TRBV7-2 to TRBJ2-7, with D possibly being TRBD1 or TRBD2 (5 bases each). V was pared by 3 bases and J by 6 bases, with 15 bases between. Germline loops: CDR1 SGHTA, CDR2 FQGNSA. The CDR3 loop spans 14 amino acids.

This clonotype came up many times. V is TRBV5-1 and J is TRBJ2-7; 12 positions match TRBD2. The CDR3 loop spans 18 amino acids. V lost 4 bases, J lost 0 bases, and 11 bases stayed unmatched. Per germline, CDR1 SGHRS and CDR2 YFSETQ. Here the CDR3 DNA reads TGCGCCAGCAGCCCGGGACTAGCGGGTTCGCTAAGCTCCTACGAGCAGTACTTC. Its protein is CASSPGLAGSLSSYEQYF.

The chain has TRBV3-1 and TRBJ1-4; no definite D call. Germline CDR1 and CDR2: LGHDT and YNNKEL (reference sequence). The CDR3 extends over 15 amino acids. Trimming removed 0 bases from V and 0 bases from J, with 5 bases in between. CDR3 sequence reads: CASSQDPATNEKLFF. In DNA form, the CDR3 reads TGTGCCAGCAGCCAAGATCCAGCAACTAATGAAAAACTGTTTTTT.

The V gene is TRBV18, the J gene TRBJ2-7, with 8 bases aligning to TRBD2. With V trimmed by 0 bases and J by 3 bases, 7 bases remained unmatched. Per the germline V gene, CDR1 is KGHSH and CDR2 is LQKENI. The CDR3 covers 16 residues. The DNA of the CDR3 is TGTGCCAGCTCACCACCGGGACGGGAGGGCCTCTACGAGCAGTACTTC. It translates to CASSPPGREGLYEQYF.

The chain couples TRBV29-1 to TRBJ2-7; D perhaps matches TRBD2 (6 bases). Germline lookup yields CDR1 SQVTM and CDR2 ANQGSEA. Trimming stripped 5 bases from V and 5 bases from J, with 13 bases between. The CDR3 runs 12 residues. CDR3 nucleotide sequence: TGCAGCGTTCGGGGGAGTCTGAACGAGCAGTACTTC. Its protein product is CSVRGSLNEQYF.

This clonotype came up many times. CDR3 DNA: TGTGCCAGCAGTTTAGTTCCAGGCTATGGCTACACCTTC. It encodes CASSLVPGYGYTF. V is TRBV12-3 or TRBV12-4 and J is TRBJ1-2; D uncertain. The germline V and J ends were trimmed by 1 base and 4 bases, with 7 bases remaining between them. The CDR3 has 13 residues.

This clonotype has at least ten counts. The gene calls are TRBV7-8 and TRBJ2-7; TRBD2 matches 10 bases. V dropped 3 bases and J dropped 7; count of bases not matched to a gene: 6. Germline values: CDR1 SGHVS, CDR2 FQNEAQ. CDR3 size: 14 residues. As DNA, the CDR3 is TGTGCCAGCAGCTTCCAGCGGGAGGGAGGGGAGCAGTACTTC. Amino acid sequence: CASSFQREGGEQYF.

This clonotype was seen repeatedly, ten times or more. The chain uses TRBV6-2 or TRBV6-3 and TRBJ1-5, with D perhaps matching TRBD1 (6 bases). The germline V and J ends were trimmed by 6 bases and 1 base, with 22 bases remaining between them. Germline assignment: CDR1 MNHEY and CDR2 SVGEGT. The CDR3 has 18 residues. CDR3 DNA: TGTGCCAGCAGGGCCCTTTTCCCTTTTACAGGGAGCAATCAGCCCCAGCATTTT. It specifies CASRALFPFTGSNQPQHF.

This clonotype was counted at least ten times. This chain connects TRBV19 to TRBJ2-2; D is unclear. V dropped 6 bases and J dropped 0 bases, with 8 bases sitting between them. Germline CDR1 LNHDA, CDR2 SQIVND (reference sequence). The CDR3 spans 14 residues. DNA for the CDR3: TGTGCCAGTAGAGACGGAGCGAACACCGGGGAGCTGTTTTTT. Protein sequence: CASRDGANTGELFF.

This chain joins TRBV24-1 and TRBJ2-5; D is uncertain. The CDR3 covers 15 residues. Trimming took off 5 bases at V and 4 bases at J, with 16 bases between the two ends. Germline assignment: CDR1 KGHDR and CDR2 SFDVKD. The CDR3 loop reads CATSAPVGARETQYF. DNA for the CDR3: TGTGCCACCAGTGCCCCTGTGGGTGCGCGAGAGACCCAGTACTTC.

The chain employs TRBV10-3 and TRBJ1-1, with 12 bases identical to TRBD1. The V gene end was trimmed by 8 bases and the J gene end by 4 bases; junction bases not matched to a gene: 8. The CDR3 loop spans 15 amino acids. In germline, CDR1 is ENHRY, CDR2 SYGVKD. CDR3 nucleotides: TGTGCCATCCGGGGGACAGGGGGCTTGGGCACTGAAGCTTTCTTT. Translating it yields CAIRGTGGLGTEAFF.

This clonotype was counted at least ten times. The chain combines TRBV28 with TRBJ2-7; tentative D call: TRBD2 (5 bases). The germline CDR1 and CDR2 sequences are MDHEN and SYDVKM. V lost 5 bases and J lost 4, with 21 bases in between. The CDR3 is 16 residues long. CDR3 in DNA: TGTGCCAGCAGTCTTTCAAGCGGTGGAAAGAATTACGAGCAGTACTTC. As protein: CASSLSSGGKNYEQYF. The whole variable domain, remainder taken from reference TRBV28 and TRBJ2-7, is DVKVTQSSRYLVKRTGEKVFLECVQDMDHENMFWYRQDPGLGLRLIYFSYDVKMKEKGDIPEGYSVSREKKERFSLILESASTNQTSMYLCASSLSSGGKNYEQYFGPGTRLTVT.

Ten or more counts support this clonotype. The genes are TRBV7-6 and TRBJ1-5; D is unclear. The germline V and J ends were trimmed by 3 bases and 6 bases, with 12 bases remaining between them. The length of the CDR3 is 14 residues. Germline loops: CDR1 SGHVS, CDR2 FNYEAQ. In DNA, the CDR3 is TGTGCCAGCAGCTTGGGAGGGTCGACTCAGCCCCAGCATTTT. Amino acid sequence: CASSLGGSTQPQHF.

V gene TRBV6-2 or TRBV6-3 combines with J gene TRBJ1-6; TRBD1 aligns across 9 bases. J gave up 6 bases and V 7 bases, and 7 bases lay outside the gene matches. The V gene's germline CDR1 is MNHEY and CDR2 SVGEGT. The CDR3 length is 15 residues. The CDR3 nucleotides read TGTGCCAGCACCTCTGGACAGGGGTTTAATTCACCCCTCCACTTT. Its protein is CASTSGQGFNSPLHF.

The table lists this clonotype with many counts. The rearrangement uses TRBV6-5 and TRBJ2-5; D unresolved. CDR1 is MNHEY, CDR2 SVGAGI, per germline. This CDR3 has 15 residues. Trimming pared 0 bases from V and 2 bases from J, leaving 10 bases between. The chain's CDR3 is CASSYSSVVQETQYF. Here the CDR3 DNA reads TGTGCCAGCAGTTACTCGAGCGTGGTTCAAGAGACCCAGTACTTC.

This clonotype was detected ten times or more. CDR3 in amino acids: CASRRTAWGYTF. DNA of the CDR3: TGTGCCAGCAGGAGGACAGCTTGGGGCTACACCTTC. The chain has TRBV2 and TRBJ1-2; the D gene is possibly TRBD1 (6 bases). The CDR3 sequence is 12 residues long. Germline V gene lookup returns CDR1 SNHLY and CDR2 FYNNEI. V lost 6 bases to trimming and J lost 8 bases, with 13 bases between them.

The chain uses TRBV6-1 and TRBJ1-3; weak D call: TRBD1 (6 bases). V lost 5 bases, J lost 0 bases, and 14 bases lay in between. CDR1 is MNHNS and CDR2 is SASEGT in the germline V gene. The CDR3 totals 16 residues. CDR3 amino acids: CASSTRQESSGNTIYF. CDR3 coding DNA: TGTGCCAGCAGTACCCGACAGGAGAGCTCTGGAAACACCATATATTTT.

The CDR3 DNA follows: TGCGCCAGCAGCCCGGACAGGGCCTCTAGCACAGATACGCAGTATTTT. This encodes CASSPDRASSTDTQYF. The J gene is TRBJ2-3, the V gene TRBV4-1, with 8 bases aligning to TRBD1. Looked up from germline, CDR1 is MGHRA and CDR2 is YSYEKL. CDR3 length equals 16 residues. The ends lost 4 bases at V and 0 bases at J; junction bases unmatched: 6.